The 10 T cell receptor beta chains below all came from one sample that was sequenced in a study of cytomegalovirus exposure and HLA in healthy donors. Primers for the PCR totalled 60 Vbeta and 13 Jbeta. Some clones are missing from TCRdb's copy, which holds only in-frame ones; the method was immunoSEQ multiplex PCR. The sample lists fewer than 300,000 clones, 86% occurring once. The sample was PBMCs. The receptors were gathered from a man aged 40-49 years in good health and CMV-seropositive.

The chain combines TRBV2 with TRBJ2-5; D ambiguous. The CDR3 covers 11 residues. Germline V gene sequence: CDR1 SNHLY, CDR2 FYNNEI. Trimming took off 5 bases at V and 5 bases at J, with 6 bases between the two ends. The CDR3 spells CASSPRETQYF. Here the CDR3 DNA reads TGTGCCAGCAGTCCCCGGGAGACCCAGTACTTC.

This chain connects TRBV7-9 to TRBJ1-1; perhaps TRBD1 as D (5 bases). Germline loops: CDR1 SEHNR, CDR2 FQNEAQ (reference sequence). The CDR3 loop spans 15 amino acids. V lost 3 bases, J lost 5 bases, and 16 bases lay in between. CDR3 in DNA: TGTGCCAGCAGCTTTGGTGGGGCTTTGGGGACTGAAGCTTTCTTT. It codes for CASSFGGALGTEAFF.

The chain recombines TRBV7-9 with TRBJ2-3; TRBD2 matches 8 bases. The CDR3 length is 14 residues. J was trimmed by 5 bases and V by 3 bases; bases with no gene match: 4. CDR1 and CDR2 from the germline V gene are SEHNR and FQNEAQ (reference sequence). DNA for the CDR3: TGTGCCAGCAGCTTTACTAGCGGCGGAGATACGCAGTATTTT. Amino acid sequence: CASSFTSGGDTQYF.

The V call is TRBV6-5, the J call TRBJ2-7, with 9 bases aligning to TRBD2. This CDR3 spans 16 amino acids. The germline CDR1 and CDR2 sequences are MNHEY and SVGAGI. V lost 3 bases and J lost 3; bases outside the gene matches: 9. The CDR3 region is CASSYRASGENYEQYF. For the CDR3, the DNA is TGTGCCAGCAGTTATCGAGCTAGCGGGGAGAACTACGAGCAGTACTTC.

V is TRBV4-2 and J is TRBJ2-4; 8 bases line up with TRBD1. The CDR3 spans 14 residues. Germline trimming cut 5 bases from V and 0 bases from J; bases unmatched to any gene: 0. In germline, CDR1 is LGHNA, CDR2 YNFKEQ. In DNA form, the CDR3 reads TGTGCCAGCAGCGACAGGGGAGCCAAAAACATTCAGTACTTC. Its protein product is CASSDRGAKNIQYF.

The chain couples TRBV5-6 to TRBJ2-5, with unresolved D. Germline V gives CDR1 SGHDT, CDR2 YYEEEE. The CDR3 runs to 15 residues. Trimming shortened V by 5 bases and J by 2 bases, and 16 bases separated the two germline ends. The CDR3 loop is CASSLLRSSQETQYF. In nucleotides, the CDR3 is TGTGCCAGCAGTTTATTGCGGAGTTCTCAAGAGACCCAGTACTTC.

The V call is TRBV5-4, the J call TRBJ2-5; D is unclear. The V end was cut by 4 bases, the J end by 5 bases, with 9 bases between. Germline CDR1 and CDR2: SGHNT and YYREEE (reference sequence). The CDR3 extends over 12 amino acids. CDR3 loop: CASSDSWETQYF. CDR3 in DNA: TGTGCCAGCAGCGACTCTTGGGAGACCCAGTACTTC. Complete variable domain (other parts from reference TRBV5-4 and TRBJ2-5): ETGVTQSPTHLIKTRGQQVTLRCSSQSGHNTVSWYQQALGQGPQFIFQYYREEENGRGNFPPRFSGLQFPNYSSELNVNALELDDSALYLCASSDSWETQYFGPGTRLLVL.

The rearrangement uses TRBV6-5 and TRBJ2-1, with 14 bases aligning to TRBD2. The CDR3 sequence is 15 residues long. V lost 8 bases to trimming and J lost 6 bases; unmatched junction nucleotides: 6. Germline values: CDR1 MNHEY, CDR2 SVGAGI. The CDR3 DNA is TGTGCCAGCGGACTAGCGGGAGGACGACCCAATGAGCAGTTCTTC. It codes for CASGLAGGRPNEQFF.

The chain has TRBV28 and TRBJ2-3; TRBD2 is a possible D gene (5 bases). Trimming removed 7 bases from V and 6 bases from J, with 20 bases in between. From germline, CDR1 is MDHEN and CDR2 SYDVKM. The CDR3 totals 15 residues. The CDR3 region has the DNA TGTGCCAGCACCACGGATTCCAGATCGGGGGATACGCAGTATTTT. Translated, it gives CASTTDSRSGDTQYF.

The J gene is TRBJ2-7, the V gene TRBV4-2; 11 bases are shared with TRBD2. V was clipped by 0 bases and J by 1 base; unmatched bases: 2. Germline CDR1 LGHNA, CDR2 YNFKEQ. The CDR3 is 16 amino acids. The CDR3 nucleotides are TGTGCCAGCAGCCAAGATAGACTAGCGGGATCCTACGAGCAGTACTTC. It encodes CASSQDRLAGSYEQYF.